The 23 T cell receptor beta chains below were found in one sample sequenced in a study of T cells in Graves' hyperthyroidism and ophthalmopathy. TCR beta CDR3 sequences were amplified from RNA transcripts. The primer set for the first-round RT-PCR of the TCR CDR3 was HTBI. TCRdb recomputed calls from the multiplex PCR reads with MiXCR, one row per CDR3 protein. The sample has about 270,000 distinct CDR3 sequences; about 20% are singletons. The sample was blood. The receptor set was obtained from a man aged 25-45 years with Graves' ophthalmopathy.

This clonotype was found many times. The rearrangement joins TRBV5-1 to TRBJ2-2; D gene uncertain. CDR1 is SGHRS and CDR2 is YFSETQ in the germline V gene. Trimming removed 0 bases at V and 6 bases at J, with 9 bases between. This CDR3 is 14 amino acids long. CDR3 DNA: TGCGCCAGCAGCTTGGTCGGAGACCCCGGGGAGCTGTTTTTT. It is translated as CASSLVGDPGELFF.

With respect to this clonotype: This may stem from a read error, because a much larger clone lies one nucleotide away. The chain couples TRBV11-2 to TRBJ2-7, with D perhaps matching TRBD2 (6 bases). The CDR3 runs to 13 residues. The V gene lost 3 bases and the J gene lost 7 bases, with 13 bases spanning the gap. Germline values: CDR1 SGHAT, CDR2 FQNNGV. The CDR3 DNA reads as TGTGCCAGCAGCTTCGGGAGTTTGGAGGAGCAGTACTTC. It specifies CASSFGSLEEQYF.

This clonotype has only a few counts. Its ends do not fully match the called genes, so a read error is possible. This chain links TRBV18 with TRBJ1-1; a weak D match, TRBD1 (5 bases). CDR3 length equals 18 residues. Per the germline V gene, CDR1 is KGHSH and CDR2 is LQKENI. CDR3 sequence (DNA): TGTGCCAGCTCACCACCGGGGCCCTCTTCCCTCATGAATACTGAAGCTTTCTTT. Protein sequence: CASSPPGPSSLMNTEAFF. The variable domain in full, completed from reference TRBV18 and TRBJ1-1, reads NAGVMQNPRHLVRRRGQEARLRCSPMKGHSHVYWYRQLPEEGLKFMVYLQKENIIDESGMPKERFSAEFPKEGPSILRIQQVVRGDSAAYFCASSPPGPSSLMNTEAFFGQGTRLTVV.

This clonotype was counted at least ten times. The gene calls are TRBV20-1 and TRBJ2-7, with unresolved D. The V and J ends lost 3 bases and 2 bases respectively, with 5 bases between them. This CDR3 is 11 amino acids long. Germline assignment: CDR1 DFQATT and CDR2 SNEGSKA (reference sequence). The CDR3: CSASDTYEQYF. The DNA of the CDR3 is TGCAGTGCTAGTGACACCTACGAGCAGTACTTC.

In its sample, this clonotype was seen many times. The V gene is TRBV12-3 or TRBV12-4, the J gene TRBJ2-3, with 7 bases identical to TRBD1. V lost 4 bases, J lost 6 bases, and 7 bases stayed unmatched. This CDR3 has 14 amino acids. CDR3 loop: CASSSTGKGDTQYF. Written as DNA, the CDR3 is TGTGCCAGCAGTTCGACAGGGAAAGGGGATACGCAGTATTTT.

Only a few counts were recorded for this clonotype. V usage is TRBV5-1 and J usage is TRBJ1-6; D gene unclear. The CDR3 is 14 residues long. Trimming took off 4 bases at V and 5 bases at J, with 10 bases between the two ends. Germline CDR1 is SGHRS and CDR2 is YFSETQ. In nucleotides, the CDR3 is TGCGCCAGCAGCCAGGACGGAGATAATTCACCCCTCCACTTT. Its protein product is CASSQDGDNSPLHF.

The CDR3 is CASNRITGNTEAFF. CDR3 nucleotide sequence: TGTGCCAGTAATCGAATCACGGGGAACACTGAAGCTTTCTTT. The chain is built from TRBV19 and TRBJ1-1; D is unresolved. V was pared by 7 bases and J by 1 base, with 13 bases between. The CDR3 extends over 14 amino acids. Germline V gives CDR1 LNHDA, CDR2 SQIVND (reference sequence).

The chain combines TRBV18 with TRBJ2-3, with no clear D. The CDR3 has 15 amino acids. Trimming took 1 base from V and 0 from J, leaving 8 bases between them. Germline CDR1 KGHSH, CDR2 LQKENI. The DNA for the CDR3 is TGTGCCAGCTCACCACGGGTTACTAGCACAGATACGCAGTATTTT. Translated: CASSPRVTSTDTQYF.

This clonotype was counted a few times. The chain uses TRBV12-3 or TRBV12-4 and TRBJ2-2, with 11 bases identical to TRBD2. The CDR3 extends over 16 amino acids. V lost 6 bases to trimming and J lost 5 bases; unmatched junction nucleotides: 8. The CDR3 sequence: CASSPAPSGGTGELFF. The CDR3 nucleotides read TGTGCCAGCAGCCCAGCACCTAGCGGGGGGACCGGGGAGCTGTTTTTT.

This chain links TRBV6-1 with TRBJ2-4; 14 bases match TRBD2. The CDR3 consists of 18 residues. The germline gives CDR1 MNHNS, CDR2 SASEGT. V lost 5 bases to trimming and J lost 2 bases; unmatched junction nucleotides: 8. CDR3 residues: CASSIGTSGSLPKNIQYF. CDR3 nucleotides: TGTGCCAGCAGTATAGGGACTAGCGGGAGCCTCCCCAAAAACATTCAGTACTTC.

The chain employs TRBV11-2 and TRBJ1-1; possible D gene TRBD1, 6 bases. Germline-derived CDR1 and CDR2 are SGHAT and FQNNGV. The germline V and J ends were trimmed by 6 bases and 3 bases, with 11 bases remaining between them. The CDR3 extends over 13 amino acids. Here the CDR3 DNA reads TGTGCCAGCAGTGCCGGGACATACACTGAAGCTTTCTTT. Protein: CASSAGTYTEAFF.

The V and J genes are TRBV27 and TRBJ2-1, with TRBD2 identical over 15 bases. This CDR3 contains 18 residues. CDR1 MNHEY and CDR2 SMNVEV come from the germline V gene (reference sequence). V gave up 10 bases and J gave up 1 base; unmatched junction bases: 11. The DNA for the CDR3 is TGTGCCACCCACACGGGGACTAGCGGGAGGTCGTCCTACAATGAGCAGTTCTTC. Translation: CATHTGTSGRSSYNEQFF.

This clonotype has only a few counts. The chain uses TRBV27 and TRBJ2-5; D is ambiguous. There are 14 residues in the CDR3. CDR1 is MNHEY, CDR2 SMNVEV, per germline (reference sequence). V lost 5 bases and J 2 bases, leaving 12 bases between the germline ends. CDR3 DNA sequence: TGTGCCAGCAGTCCTTATGCCTTACAAGAGACCCAGTACTTC. Amino acid sequence: CASSPYALQETQYF.

The V and J genes are TRBV9 and TRBJ1-6; 9 bases map to TRBD1. The germline V gene encodes CDR1 SGDLS and CDR2 YYNGEE. J gave up 11 bases and V 1 base, and 10 bases lay outside the gene matches. The CDR3 length is 16 residues. The CDR3 coding sequence is TGTGCCAGCAGCGTATCGTACAGGGGGCGGGATCCACCCCTCCACTTT. The encoded protein is CASSVSYRGRDPPLHF.

The gene calls are TRBV4-1 and TRBJ2-1; 10 bases agree with TRBD1. Unmatched junction bases numbered 3, after V lost 0 bases and J lost 7 bases. The germline CDR1 and CDR2 sequences are MGHRA and YSYEKL. The CDR3 is made up of 15 amino acids. In DNA form, the CDR3 reads TGCGCCAGCAGCCAAGATCCGGGACAGGGGAATGAGCAGTTCTTC. Amino acids: CASSQDPGQGNEQFF.

This clonotype has ten or more counts. The chain employs TRBV18 and TRBJ2-1, with D perhaps assigned TRBD1 or TRBD2 (5 bases each). Trimming shortened V by 8 bases and J by 5 bases, and 13 bases separated the two germline ends. This CDR3 has 13 amino acids. Per germline, CDR1 KGHSH and CDR2 LQKENI. The CDR3 loop reads CASDSQGHNEQFF. CDR3 bases: TGTGCCAGCGACTCTCAGGGACACAATGAGCAGTTCTTC. The variable domain in full, completed from reference TRBV18 and TRBJ2-1, reads NAGVMQNPRHLVRRRGQEARLRCSPMKGHSHVYWYRQLPEEGLKFMVYLQKENIIDESGMPKERFSAEFPKEGPSILRIQQVVRGDSAAYFCASDSQGHNEQFFGPGTRLTVL.

Concerning this clonotype itself: Relative to the germline gene, one junction end is altered; a read error may explain this. This chain connects TRBV12-3 or TRBV12-4 to TRBJ1-3; TRBD1 is a possible D gene (6 bases). The CDR3 extends over 14 amino acids. The CDR3 DNA reads as TGTGCCAGCAGTTGGACAGAATCTGGAAACACCATACATTTT. The encoded protein is CASSWTESGNTIHF.

This clonotype was picked up many times. The chain joins TRBV12-3 or TRBV12-4 to TRBJ2-2; either TRBD1 or TRBD2 may supply D (5 bases each). CDR3 length equals 13 residues. V lost 7 bases and J 7 bases, leaving 13 bases between the germline ends. The CDR3 nucleotides are TGTGCCAGCAATCGGGGCGGTGGCGGGGAGCTGTTTTTT. It encodes CASNRGGGGELFF.

There are many counts of this clonotype. The chain carries TRBV12-3 or TRBV12-4 and TRBJ2-1; weak D call: TRBD2 (7 bases). This CDR3 has 15 residues. Trimming took 6 bases from V and 8 from J, leaving 20 bases between them. The CDR3 here is CASSRGALGGDEQFF. The DNA of the CDR3 is TGTGCCAGCAGCCGGGGGGCCCTAGGGGGGGATGAGCAGTTCTTC.

This clonotype was observed a few times. The chain uses TRBV2 and TRBJ2-1, with 14 bases identical to TRBD2. CDR3 length: 15 residues. Germline lookup yields CDR1 SNHLY and CDR2 FYNNEI. V dropped 3 bases and J dropped 9; count of bases not matched to a gene: 4. The CDR3 sequence: CASSEGLAGVSEQFF. CDR3 DNA: TGTGCCAGCAGTGAGGGACTAGCGGGAGTGAGTGAGCAGTTCTTC.

This clonotype was found many times. The chain has TRBV5-1 and TRBJ2-1; the D gene could be TRBD1 or TRBD2 (7 bases each). The germline V gene encodes CDR1 SGHRS and CDR2 YFSETQ. V was pared by 4 bases and J by 8 bases, with 16 bases between. This CDR3 spans 14 amino acids. CDR3 amino acids: CASSLRGGFDEQFF. In DNA form, the CDR3 reads TGCGCCAGCAGCCTCAGGGGGGGCTTTGATGAGCAGTTCTTC.

As for this clonotype: This sequence may be a read error, since a much larger clone differs from it by one base. This rearrangement joins TRBV11-3 to TRBJ2-2; D is perhaps TRBD2 (6 bases). The V gene lost 5 bases and the J gene lost 1 base, with 11 bases spanning the gap. Germline values: CDR1 SGHNT, CDR2 YENEEA. This CDR3 spans 15 amino acids. CDR3 sequence: CASSARDLNTGELFF. The CDR3 region has the DNA TGTGCCAGCAGCGCCCGGGACTTGAACACCGGGGAGCTGTTTTTT. Full variable domain (missing parts from reference TRBV11-3 and TRBJ2-2): EAGVVQSPRYKIIEKKQPVAFWCNPISGHNTLYWYLQNLGQGPELLIRYENEEAVDDSQLPKDRFSAERLKGVDSTLKIQPAELGDSAVYLCASSARDLNTGELFFGEGSRLTVL.

This clonotype was counted between two and nine times. This chain uses TRBV20-1 with TRBJ1-2; 9 bases match TRBD1. The CDR3 has 15 residues. After removal of 5 bases from V and 0 bases from J, the junction contained 7 bases not matched to a gene. CDR1 is DFQATT, CDR2 SNEGSKA, per germline (reference sequence). Here the CDR3 DNA reads TGCAGTGCTCCGGACAGGGGCACGACTAACTATGGCTACACCTTC. Translating it yields CSAPDRGTTNYGYTF.